This T cell receptor beta chain was retrieved from a study of cytomegalovirus exposure and HLA in healthy donors. Study-wide findings and caveats: Earlier analysis yielded a pattern in which most TCR beta V segments were productive about 90% or about 30% of the time. The HLA-A and HLA-B alleles of most subjects were reportedly predicted accurately from TCR beta sequences.

This clone showed up just once. Its antigen is unknown. Trimming removed 4 bases from V and 3 bases from J; junction bases left unmatched: 4. This CDR3 has 14 amino acids. Germline V gives CDR1 MDHEN, CDR2 SYDVKM. Researchers ran the PCR with 60 Vbeta and 13 Jbeta primers. Method: immunoSEQ multiplex PCR; TCRdb's copy keeps in-frame clones and lacks some. The table records over 110,000 clones, 78% of them present only once. The chain recombines TRBV28 with TRBJ2-7, with 9 bases lining up with TRBD1. This TCR derives from a female donor in good health and CMV-seronegative. Source material: PBMCs. The CDR3, as DNA: TGTGCCAGCAGTTACAGGGGGCCGTTCTACGAGCAGTACTTC. Translating gives CASSYRGPFYEQYF.